This T cell receptor (beta chain) was sequenced for a study of early T cells in non-severe SARS-CoV-2 infection. General study points: Reliance on VDJdb matching favored anti-spike CD8 responses; private and CD4 specificities were missed.

Concerning this clonotype itself: The target antigen is unknown.

Individual cDNA molecules each received unique molecular identifiers attached to them. TCRdb passed the 5' RACE reads through MiXCR, listing each CDR3 protein once. The sample lists some 40,000 distinct CDR3 sequences; 12% were seen once. The CDR3 extends over 16 amino acids. Germline V gene data show CDR1 as MNHEY and CDR2 as SVGEGT. Trimming took off 7 bases at V and 7 bases at J, with 20 bases between the two ends. The J gene is TRBJ1-6, the V gene TRBV6-2 or TRBV6-3; the D is unclear. Sample: whole blood. The TCR comes from an adult who was a healthcare worker with PCR-confirmed SARS-CoV-2 infection or an uninfected control (not recorded which). DNA for the CDR3: TGTGCCAGCACCGACACGGCTATCAGCCCAAATTCACCCCTCCACTTT. Translation: CASTDTAISPNSPLHF.